One sample yielded the 27 T cell receptor beta chains listed below, sequenced in a study of T cell changes during pregnancy in multiple sclerosis. Repertoires were generated with immunoSEQ multiplex PCR, while TCRdb's copy carries only in-frame clones and drops some. Found here are 90,000 to 120,000 clones, roughly 92% of them singletons; the top ten hold approximately 1.2%. Sequenced here: peripheral blood, sampled in the second trimester of pregnancy. These receptors were obtained from a female donor with multiple sclerosis, enrolled in a pregnancy study.

CDR3 nucleotides: TGCAGCGTCCTAGCGGGTGGGTCCTACAATGAGCAGTTCTTC. Protein: CSVLAGGSYNEQFF. The rearrangement uses TRBV29-1 and TRBJ2-1; 8 nucleotides line up with TRBD2. Per germline, CDR1 SQVTM and CDR2 ANQGSEA. The CDR3 consists of 14 residues. V shed 6 bases and J 1 base; nucleotides not matched to a gene: 5.

This rearrangement joins TRBV28 to TRBJ1-2, with D tentatively TRBD1 (5 bases). Germline CDR1 and CDR2: MDHEN and SYDVKM. V was shortened by 6 bases and J by 5 bases, with 13 bases between the two germline ends. The length of the CDR3 is 13 residues. CDR3 loop: CASSLSGKYGYTF. As DNA, the CDR3 is TGTGCCAGCAGCTTGTCAGGGAAGTATGGCTACACCTTC.

The genes are TRBV4-1 and TRBJ2-6; D is ambiguous. CDR1 MGHRA and CDR2 YSYEKL come from the germline V gene. The CDR3 is made up of 17 amino acids. The V end lost 1 base, the J end lost 3 bases, and 13 bases lay between the germline ends. As DNA, the CDR3 is TGCGCCAGCAGCCAAGTTTTTCCAGGAATTGGGGCCAACGTCCTGACTTTC. Its translation is CASSQVFPGIGANVLTF.

This chain joins TRBV7-2 and TRBJ1-3; the match to TRBD1 covers 7 bases. CDR3 length: 15 residues. The germline V gene has CDR1 SGHTA and CDR2 FQGNSA. With V trimmed by 5 bases and J by 1 base, 5 bases remained unmatched. CDR3 loop: CASSVGTESGNTIYF. CDR3 DNA: TGTGCCAGCAGCGTAGGGACAGAATCTGGAAACACCATATATTTT.

This clone was seen a single time. The genes are TRBV5-4 and TRBJ1-1; D is uncertain. The CDR3 has 11 residues. The V and J ends lost 1 base and 8 bases respectively, with 6 bases between them. Germline CDR1 and CDR2: SGHNT and YYREEE (reference sequence). The CDR3 region has the DNA TGTGCCAGCAGCTTGCGAGGAGAAGCTTTCTTT. The encoded protein is CASSLRGEAFF.

This rearrangement joins TRBV19 to TRBJ1-4, with a possible D match to TRBD1 (5 bases). Germline assignment: CDR1 LNHDA and CDR2 SQIVND (reference sequence). V was clipped by 2 bases and J by 6 bases, with 10 bases between them. This CDR3 region has 14 residues. Here the CDR3 reads CASSITGVDEKLFF. The CDR3 DNA is TGTGCCAGTAGTATAACAGGCGTTGATGAAAAACTGTTTTTT.

V gene TRBV7-9 combines with J gene TRBJ1-4; D uncertain. Germline values: CDR1 SEHNR, CDR2 FQNEAQ (reference sequence). The CDR3 is 14 amino acids. V was cut by 8 bases and J by 0 bases, with 10 bases left in between. For the CDR3, the DNA is TGTGCCAGCCTAGACGCGGCAACTAATGAAAAACTGTTTTTT. This gives the protein CASLDAATNEKLFF.

This rearrangement joins TRBV5-6 to TRBJ2-5; 8 positions agree with TRBD1. The germline V gene encodes CDR1 SGHDT and CDR2 YYEEEE. The V segment lost 1 base and the J segment 4 bases; nucleotides outside the gene matches: 6. This CDR3 has 15 amino acids. The CDR3 loop is CASSLLQGAGETQYF. Written as DNA, the CDR3 is TGTGCCAGCAGCTTGCTTCAGGGGGCAGGAGAGACCCAGTACTTC.

The chain employs TRBV6-5 and TRBJ2-7, with D maybe TRBD1 (7 bases). Trimming pared 8 bases from V and 2 bases from J, leaving 16 bases between. CDR1 MNHEY and CDR2 SVGAGI come from the germline V gene. The CDR3 spans 14 residues. This CDR3 is CASGAGRGAYEQYF. CDR3 nucleotide sequence: TGTGCCAGCGGGGCCGGCAGGGGGGCCTACGAGCAGTACTTC.

The V gene is TRBV27, the J gene TRBJ2-1; D is perhaps TRBD2 (6 bases). The germline gives CDR1 MNHEY, CDR2 SMNVEV (reference sequence). CDR3 length: 16 amino acids. Trimming took off 8 bases at V and 2 bases at J, with 19 bases between the two ends. This CDR3 is CASGTSRGGAYNEQFF. The CDR3 DNA reads TGTGCCAGCGGTACGTCGCGGGGTGGGGCCTACAATGAGCAGTTCTTC.

This rearrangement joins TRBV9 to TRBJ1-1, with TRBD1 as a possible D gene (6 bases). Trimming took off 2 bases at V and 0 bases at J, with 8 bases between the two ends. This CDR3 is built from 14 residues. CDR1 and CDR2 (germline): SGDLS, YYNGEE. In nucleotides, the CDR3 is TGTGCCAGCAGCGTGGGACACATGAACACTGAAGCTTTCTTT. Its translation: CASSVGHMNTEAFF.

V usage is TRBV6-5 and J usage is TRBJ1-4; D is unresolved. The V gene lost 8 bases and the J gene lost 7 bases, with 17 bases spanning the gap. Germline CDR1 MNHEY, CDR2 SVGAGI. The CDR3 is 14 residues long. CDR3 amino acids: CASCGAPNGEKLFF. CDR3 DNA: TGTGCCAGCTGCGGCGCCCCCAACGGTGAAAAACTGTTTTTT.

The V and J genes are TRBV30 and TRBJ2-7, with TRBD2 matching 7 bases. The germline V gene has CDR1 GTSNPN and CDR2 SVGIG (reference sequence). The CDR3 has 15 residues. V lost 0 bases and J lost 0; bases outside the gene matches: 5. CDR3 sequence reads: CAWSVGAGSSYEQYF. CDR3 sequence (DNA): TGTGCCTGGAGTGTAGGAGCGGGATCCTCCTACGAGCAGTACTTC.

This chain links TRBV14 with TRBJ2-3; D unresolved. Trimming shortened V by 0 bases and J by 3 bases, and 13 bases separated the two germline ends. CDR3 length: 16 residues. Per the germline V gene, CDR1 is SGHDN and CDR2 is FVKESK. In DNA, the CDR3 is TGTGCCAGCAGCCAAGATCTTTCCAGGAAAACAGATACGCAGTATTTT. It codes for CASSQDLSRKTDTQYF. The whole variable domain, remainder taken from reference TRBV14 and TRBJ2-3, is EAGVTQFPSHSVIEKGQTVTLRCDPISGHDNLYWYRRVMGKEIKFLLHFVKESKQDESGMPNNRFLAERTGGTYSTLKVQPAELEDSGVYFCASSQDLSRKTDTQYFGPGTRLTVL.

The chain has TRBV7-8 and TRBJ2-7, with a weak D call TRBD2 (6 bases). The CDR3 length is 14 residues. The germline gives CDR1 SGHVS, CDR2 FQNEAQ. V shed 1 base and J shed 3 bases, with 10 bases lying between them. CDR3 sequence (DNA): TGTGCCAGCAGCTTAGGTCTAGCGAACTACGAGCAGTACTTC. It is translated as CASSLGLANYEQYF.

The J gene is TRBJ1-1, the V gene TRBV9; TRBD1 is a possible D gene (5 bases). This CDR3 has 15 residues. V lost 0 bases and J 3 bases, leaving 12 bases between the germline ends. Germline CDR1 is SGDLS and CDR2 is YYNGEE. This CDR3 reads CASSVEGDGYTEAFF. The CDR3 DNA is TGTGCCAGCAGCGTAGAAGGGGATGGATACACTGAAGCTTTCTTT.

This clone was seen only once. The genes are TRBV19 and TRBJ1-1; no firm D call. In germline, CDR1 is LNHDA, CDR2 SQIVND (reference sequence). V lost 5 bases and J lost 1, with 8 bases in between. The CDR3 spans 13 residues. The CDR3 loop is CASSGRENTEAFF. CDR3 bases: TGTGCCAGTAGTGGGCGGGAGAACACTGAAGCTTTCTTT.

The chain combines TRBV27 with TRBJ1-2, with 8 positions matching TRBD1. The CDR3 is 17 amino acids. Germline V gene sequence: CDR1 MNHEY, CDR2 SMNVEV (reference sequence). V dropped 0 bases and J dropped 8; count of bases not matched to a gene: 14. DNA of the CDR3: TGTGCCAGCAGTTTATCCCAGGGGGCGAGGGTTTCAGGAGGCTACACCTTC. Residues: CASSLSQGARVSGGYTF.

Details on this clone: The germline gene is not matched at one end of the junction; a read error may be the cause. The chain is built from TRBV29-1 and TRBJ1-2, with TRBD1 as a possible D gene (6 bases). CDR1 and CDR2 (germline): SQVTM, ANQGSEA. The CDR3 contains 11 residues. The CDR3 DNA sequence: TGCAGCGTCGAGACAGGTCCCCGGGAAAGATTC. This gives the protein CSVETGPRERF.

The gene calls are TRBV2 and TRBJ2-5; D might be TRBD1 (5 bases). The germline CDR1 and CDR2 sequences are SNHLY and FYNNEI. Trimming took off 6 bases at V and 0 bases at J, with 14 bases between the two ends. The CDR3 extends over 15 amino acids. CDR3: CASSLGQSHQETQYF. CDR3 DNA sequence: TGTGCCAGCAGCCTCGGACAATCTCACCAAGAGACCCAGTACTTC.

In this sample, this clone turned up once. The V and J genes are TRBV9 and TRBJ2-7; a possible D gene is TRBD2 (7 bases). V gave up 4 bases and J gave up 3 bases, with 17 bases separating them. Germline V gene data show CDR1 as SGDLS and CDR2 as YYNGEE. This CDR3 has 15 amino acids. The CDR3 spells CASSPFGEGGYEQYF. CDR3 nucleotides: TGTGCCAGCAGCCCCTTTGGGGAGGGGGGCTACGAGCAGTACTTC.

The chain joins TRBV2 to TRBJ1-4; maybe TRBD1 (5 bases). V was shortened by 1 base and J by 0 bases, with 6 bases between the two germline ends. The CDR3 length is 15 residues. Germline loops: CDR1 SNHLY, CDR2 FYNNEI. The CDR3 spells CASSEGGATNEKLFF. The DNA of the CDR3 is TGTGCCAGCAGTGAAGGGGGGGCAACTAATGAAAAACTGTTTTTT.

The rearrangement joins TRBV6-1 to TRBJ1-2, with unresolved D. Germline V CDR1 and CDR2: MNHNS, SASEGT. V was clipped by 2 bases and J by 0 bases, with 4 bases between them. The CDR3 runs to 13 residues. The chain's CDR3 is CASSESTNYGYTF. The DNA of the CDR3 is TGTGCCAGCAGTGAATCAACTAACTATGGCTACACCTTC.

The genes are TRBV6-6 and TRBJ1-4, with D possibly being TRBD1 (6 bases). CDR3 length equals 15 residues. With 4 bases removed from V and 6 bases from J, the gap between germline ends came to 15 bases. CDR1 and CDR2 (germline): MNHNY, SVGAGI (reference sequence). The CDR3 is CASSSNRAGDEKLFF. The CDR3 nucleotides read TGTGCCAGCAGTTCGAACAGGGCTGGTGATGAAAAACTGTTTTTT.

The chain links TRBV29-1 to TRBJ1-1; D is unresolved. Germline assignment: CDR1 SQVTM and CDR2 ANQGSEA. This CDR3 has 14 amino acids. V was pared by 4 bases and J by 3 bases, with 15 bases between. The CDR3 DNA follows: TGCAGCGTTGGGCGGGGTCCGCTGGACACTGAAGCTTTCTTT. The encoded protein is CSVGRGPLDTEAFF.

The chain uses TRBV18 and TRBJ1-2; 9 bases are shared with TRBD1. J lost 2 bases, V lost 1 base, and 5 bases had no gene match. The CDR3 spans 16 residues. The germline gives CDR1 KGHSH, CDR2 LQKENI. For the CDR3, the DNA is TGTGCCAGCTCACCACGGGGACAGGGCCCGAACTATGGCTACACCTTC. Encoded protein: CASSPRGQGPNYGYTF.

This chain links TRBV9 with TRBJ2-7; no firm D call. This CDR3 region has 14 residues. Germline V gene lookup returns CDR1 SGDLS and CDR2 YYNGEE. Trimming removed 2 bases at V and 7 bases at J, with 16 bases between. The CDR3 sequence is CASSVGLGVGEQYF. In DNA form, the CDR3 reads TGTGCCAGCAGCGTGGGCCTTGGTGTGGGTGAGCAGTACTTC.